The T cell receptor (beta chain) under discussion was sequenced for a study of OX40 agonist ivuxolimab in advanced cancers. Across the whole study: With a range of about 20 to 79, age averaged 60 years, and about 82% were male.

The V end lost 3 bases, the J end lost 9 bases, and 12 bases lay between the germline ends. Germline CDR1 and CDR2: MNHEY and SVGAGI. CDR3 length: 13 amino acids. Study-wide findings and caveats: There were, on average, more expanded clones in CD8+ T cells than in CD4+.

About this clone itself: The antigen is undetermined.

The protocol was immunoSEQ multiplex PCR, while the TCRdb copy is restricted to in-frame clones and leaves out a portion. The profile shows 50,000 to 70,000 clones, 93% of them singletons. The TCR sequence derives from an adult with an advanced solid tumor such as melanoma, head and neck, liver or kidney cancer. The sequences come from CD4+ or CD8+ T cells sorted from blood, collected in a trial of the OX40 agonist ivuxolimab. This rearrangement joins TRBV6-5 to TRBJ2-1; D is possibly TRBD2 (5 bases). The DNA of the CDR3 is TGTGCCAGCAGTTATCCAGAGGGAAGTGAGCAGTTCTTC. It is translated as CASSYPEGSEQFF.